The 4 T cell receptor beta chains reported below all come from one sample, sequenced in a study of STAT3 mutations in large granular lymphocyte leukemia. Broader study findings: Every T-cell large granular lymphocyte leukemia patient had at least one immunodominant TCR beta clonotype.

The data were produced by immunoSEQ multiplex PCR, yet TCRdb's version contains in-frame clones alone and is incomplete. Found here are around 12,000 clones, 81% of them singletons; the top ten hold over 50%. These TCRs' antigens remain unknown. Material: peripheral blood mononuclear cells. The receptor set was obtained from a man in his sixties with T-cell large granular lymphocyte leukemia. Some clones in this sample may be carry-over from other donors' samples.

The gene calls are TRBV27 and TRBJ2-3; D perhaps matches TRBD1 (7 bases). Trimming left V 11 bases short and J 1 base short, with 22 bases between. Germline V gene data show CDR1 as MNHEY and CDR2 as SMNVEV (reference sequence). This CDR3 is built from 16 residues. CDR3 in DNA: TGTGCCCGTAGGACAGGCGGGACACGCCGCACAGATACGCAGTATTTT. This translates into CARRTGGTRRTDTQYF.

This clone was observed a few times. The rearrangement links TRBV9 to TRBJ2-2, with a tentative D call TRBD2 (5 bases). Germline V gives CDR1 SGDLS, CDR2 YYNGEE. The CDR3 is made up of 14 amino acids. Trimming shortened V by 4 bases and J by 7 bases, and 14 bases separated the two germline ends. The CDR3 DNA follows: TGTGCCAGCAGCCCCCGGGGAGCACTCGGGGAGCTGTTTTTT. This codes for CASSPRGALGELFF. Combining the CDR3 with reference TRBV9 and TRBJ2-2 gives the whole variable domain DSGVTQTPKHLITATGQRVTLRCSPRSGDLSVYWYQQSLDQGLQFLIQYYNGEERAKGNILERFSAQQFPDLHSELNLSSLELGDSALYFCASSPRGALGELFFGEGSRLTVL.

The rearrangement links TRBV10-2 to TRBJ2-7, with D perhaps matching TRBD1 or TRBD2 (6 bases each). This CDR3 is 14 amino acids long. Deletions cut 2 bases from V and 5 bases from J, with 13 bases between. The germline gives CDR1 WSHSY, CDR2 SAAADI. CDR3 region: CASSEARGVNEQYF. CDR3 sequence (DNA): TGCGCCAGCAGTGAGGCGAGGGGGGTTAACGAGCAGTACTTC.

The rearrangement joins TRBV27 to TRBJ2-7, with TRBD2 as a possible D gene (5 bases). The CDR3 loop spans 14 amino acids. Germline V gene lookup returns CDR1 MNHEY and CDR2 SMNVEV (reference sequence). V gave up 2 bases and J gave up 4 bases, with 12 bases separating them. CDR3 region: CASSLNGESYEQYF. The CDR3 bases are TGTGCCAGCAGTTTAAATGGGGAGAGTTACGAGCAGTACTTC.